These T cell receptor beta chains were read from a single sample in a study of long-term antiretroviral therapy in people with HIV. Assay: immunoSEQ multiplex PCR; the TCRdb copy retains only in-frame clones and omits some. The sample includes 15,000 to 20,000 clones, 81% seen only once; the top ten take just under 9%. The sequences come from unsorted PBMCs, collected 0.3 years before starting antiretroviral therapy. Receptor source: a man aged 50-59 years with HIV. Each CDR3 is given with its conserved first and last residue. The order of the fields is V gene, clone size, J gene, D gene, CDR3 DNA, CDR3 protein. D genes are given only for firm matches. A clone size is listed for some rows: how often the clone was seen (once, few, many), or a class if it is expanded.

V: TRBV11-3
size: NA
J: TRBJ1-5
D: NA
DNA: TGTGCCAGCAGCCCGACAGGAAGAAGCAATCAGCCCCAGCATTTT
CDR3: CASSPTGRSNQPQHF

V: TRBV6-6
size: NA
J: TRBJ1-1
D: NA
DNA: TGTGCCAGCTGGGAGAAGGGGACTGAAGCTTTCTTT
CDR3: CASWEKGTEAFF

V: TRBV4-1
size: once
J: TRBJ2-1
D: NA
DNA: TGCGCCAGCAGCCGGTACGGGGATGAGCAGTTCTTC
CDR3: CASSRYGDEQFF

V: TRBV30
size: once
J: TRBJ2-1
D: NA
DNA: TGTGCCTGGAGTGTCGGCCAGCGGAACTACAATGAGCAGTTCTTC
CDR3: CAWSVGQRNYNEQFF

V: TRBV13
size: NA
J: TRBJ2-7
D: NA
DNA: TGTGCCAGCAGCTTAGGACAGGCGTCCTACGAGCAGTACTTC
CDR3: CASSLGQASYEQYF

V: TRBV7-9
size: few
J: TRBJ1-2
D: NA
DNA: TGTGCCAGCCGCTTAGGGGAGGCCTATGGCTACACCTTC
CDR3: CASRLGEAYGYTF

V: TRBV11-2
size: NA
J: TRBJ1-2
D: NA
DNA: TGTGCCAGCAGCTTAGTTTCGCCAGCCAACTATGGCTACACCTTC
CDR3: CASSLVSPANYGYTF

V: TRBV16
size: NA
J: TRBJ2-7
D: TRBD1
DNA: TGTGCCAGCAGCCAATCTCAGGACAGGGGGCCCTACGAGCAGTACTTC
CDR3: CASSQSQDRGPYEQYF

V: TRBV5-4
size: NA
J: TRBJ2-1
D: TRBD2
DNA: TGTGCCAGCAGCGACGGGACTAGCGGCCTTTACAATGAGCAGTTCTTC
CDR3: CASSDGTSGLYNEQFF

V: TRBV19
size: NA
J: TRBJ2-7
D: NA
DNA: TGTGCCAGTAGTATTCGGGCCCCGAGGGCCCTCATTTACGAGCAGTACTTC
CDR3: CASSIRAPRALIYEQYF

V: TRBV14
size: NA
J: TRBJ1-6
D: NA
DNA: TGTGCCAGCAGCCAAGTTGGGGGGAGTAATAATTCACCCCTCCACTTT
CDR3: CASSQVGGSNNSPLHF

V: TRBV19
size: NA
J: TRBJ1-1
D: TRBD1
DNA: TGTGCCAGTAGTATGGGACAGAGGTATGAAGCTTTCTTT
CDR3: CASSMGQRYEAFF

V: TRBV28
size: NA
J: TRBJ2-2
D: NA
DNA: TGTGCCAGCGGAACAGGGTCTACCGGGGAGCTGTTTTTT
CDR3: CASGTGSTGELFF

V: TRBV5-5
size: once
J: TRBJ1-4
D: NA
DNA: TGTGCCAGCAGCCCTGACACGACTCATGAAAAACTGTTTTTT
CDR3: CASSPDTTHEKLFF

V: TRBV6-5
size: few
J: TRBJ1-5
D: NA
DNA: TGTGCCAGCAGACCCAACGCGGACCAGCCCCAGCATTTT
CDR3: CASRPNADQPQHF

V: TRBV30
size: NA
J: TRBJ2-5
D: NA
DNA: TGTGCCTGGAGTGTGGGGGGGGCCCAAGAGACCCAGTACTTC
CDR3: CAWSVGGAQETQYF

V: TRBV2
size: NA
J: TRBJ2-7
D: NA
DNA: TGTGCCAGCGAACAGGGTAAATTTTACGAGCAGTACTTC
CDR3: CASEQGKFYEQYF

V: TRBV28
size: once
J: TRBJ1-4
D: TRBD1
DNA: TGTATATCCGGGACAGGGAATGAAAAACTGTTTTTT
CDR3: CISGTGNEKLFF

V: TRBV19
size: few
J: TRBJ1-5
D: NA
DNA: TGTGCCAGTAGTTCCACCGGGGGGCCCAATCAGCCCCAGCATTTT
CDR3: CASSSTGGPNQPQHF

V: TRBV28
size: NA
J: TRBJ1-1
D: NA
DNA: TGTGCCAGCAGTTTATCGGTGGGGTTGGGCACTGAAGCTTTCTTT
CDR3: CASSLSVGLGTEAFF

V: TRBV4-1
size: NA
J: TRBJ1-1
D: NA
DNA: TGCGCCAGCAGCCAAGCTGTGATGAACACTGAAGCTTTCTTT
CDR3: CASSQAVMNTEAFF

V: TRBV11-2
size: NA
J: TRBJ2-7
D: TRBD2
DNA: TGTGCCAGCAGCTTAGATTCAGGGGTAGCGGGAGAATTGTGGGAGCAGTACTTC
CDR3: CASSLDSGVAGELWEQYF

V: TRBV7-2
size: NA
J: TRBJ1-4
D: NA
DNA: TGTGCCAGCAGCCACCCTGGGGAGGCGGATGAAAAACTGTTTTTT
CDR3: CASSHPGEADEKLFF

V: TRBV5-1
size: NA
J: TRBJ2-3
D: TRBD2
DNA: TGCGCCAGCAGCTTTAGAGGACTAGCGGATACAGATACGCAGTATTTT
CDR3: CASSFRGLADTDTQYF

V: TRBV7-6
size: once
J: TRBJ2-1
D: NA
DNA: TGTGCCAGCAGCTTAGCTCTGGGGTTCCCCTACAATGAGCAGTTCTTC
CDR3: CASSLALGFPYNEQFF

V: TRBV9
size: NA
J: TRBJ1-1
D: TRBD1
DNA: TGTGCCAGCAGCGCCGGGGACAGGGGGATTGACGGGGAAGCTTTCTTT
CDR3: CASSAGDRGIDGEAFF

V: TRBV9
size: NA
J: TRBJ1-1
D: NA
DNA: TGTGCCAGCAGCGTTAGTTCAGATATGAACACTGAAGCTTTCTTT
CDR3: CASSVSSDMNTEAFF

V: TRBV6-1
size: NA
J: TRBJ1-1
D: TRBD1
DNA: TGTGCCAGCAGTGACAGGGGGATGGACACTGAAGCTTTCTTT
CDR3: CASSDRGMDTEAFF

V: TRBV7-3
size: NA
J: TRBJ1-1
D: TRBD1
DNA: TGTGCCAGCAGCCTGACAGGGAGCACTGAAGCTTTCTTT
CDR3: CASSLTGSTEAFF

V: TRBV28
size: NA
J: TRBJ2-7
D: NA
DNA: TGTGCCAGCAGTTCGCGGATCCACTACGAGCAGTACTTC
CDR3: CASSSRIHYEQYF

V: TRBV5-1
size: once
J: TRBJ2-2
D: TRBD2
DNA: TGCGCCAGCAGCTTGGCGTTAGCGGGTCCCGGGGAGCTGTTTTTT
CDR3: CASSLALAGPGELFF

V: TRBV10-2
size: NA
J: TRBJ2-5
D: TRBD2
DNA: TGCGCCAGCAGTGAGACTAGCGGGGAGGTGGAGACCCAGTACTTC
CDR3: CASSETSGEVETQYF

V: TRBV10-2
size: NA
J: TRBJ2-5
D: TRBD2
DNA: TGCGCCAGCAGTGAGGAAGCGGGAGAATTTATTGTCGGAGAGACCCAGTACTTC
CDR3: CASSEEAGEFIVGETQYF

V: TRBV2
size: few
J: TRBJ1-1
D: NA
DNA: TGTGCCAGCAGTGAAGGCCTAGTTATCGGGCACACTGAAGCTTTCTTT
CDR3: CASSEGLVIGHTEAFF

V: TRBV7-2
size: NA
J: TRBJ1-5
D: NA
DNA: TGTGCCAGCAGCTCTCGACTCCGGGATCAGCCCCAGCATTTT
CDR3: CASSSRLRDQPQHF

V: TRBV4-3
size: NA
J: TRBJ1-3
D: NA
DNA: TGCGCCAGCAGCCAAGGACAGTCTTCTGGAAACACCATATATTTT
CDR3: CASSQGQSSGNTIYF

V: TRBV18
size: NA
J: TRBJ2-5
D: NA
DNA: TGTGCCAGCTCACCACTAGCGGTGGAGACCCAGTACTTC
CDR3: CASSPLAVETQYF

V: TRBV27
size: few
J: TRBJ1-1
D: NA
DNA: TGTGCCAGCAGTTTGTGGCAGGGAGGAACTGAAGCTTTCTTT
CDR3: CASSLWQGGTEAFF

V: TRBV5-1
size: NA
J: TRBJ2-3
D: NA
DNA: TGCGCCAGCAGCTTGGTCTGGGGGGCGGTAGATACGCAGTATTTT
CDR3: CASSLVWGAVDTQYF

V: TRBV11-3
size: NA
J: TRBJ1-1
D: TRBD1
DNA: TGTGCCAGCAGCTTCAAGGGACAGTTGAACACTGAAGCTTTCTTT
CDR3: CASSFKGQLNTEAFF

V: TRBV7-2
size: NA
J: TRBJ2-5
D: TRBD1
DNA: TGTGCCAGCAGCTTAGGAAGGACAGGGGGCGCGTTAGAGACCCAGTACTTC
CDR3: CASSLGRTGGALETQYF

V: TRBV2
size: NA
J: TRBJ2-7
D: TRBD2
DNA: TGTGCCAGCAGTGGATTAGCGGGACTCTACGAGCAGTACTTC
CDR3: CASSGLAGLYEQYF

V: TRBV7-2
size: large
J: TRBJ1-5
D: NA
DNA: TGTGCCAGCAGCCCGACAGGAAGAAGCAATCAGCCCCAGCATTTT
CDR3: CASSPTGRSNQPQHF

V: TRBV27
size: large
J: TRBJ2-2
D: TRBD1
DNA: TGTGCCAGCAGTTTAGGGCAGGGGGCCGGGGAGCTGTTTTTT
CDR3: CASSLGQGAGELFF

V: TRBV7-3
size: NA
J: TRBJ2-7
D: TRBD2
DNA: TGTGCCAGCAGCAAGACTAGCGGGGGCGAGCAGTACTTC
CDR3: CASSKTSGGEQYF

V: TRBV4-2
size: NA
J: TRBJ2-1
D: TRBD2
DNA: TGTGCCAGCAGCCAAGATTTCAGCGGGAGGGCCAAGGATGAGCAGTTCTTC
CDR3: CASSQDFSGRAKDEQFF

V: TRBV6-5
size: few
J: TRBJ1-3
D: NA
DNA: TGTGCCAGCAGAACCCCATCCTCTGGAAACACCATATATTTT
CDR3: CASRTPSSGNTIYF

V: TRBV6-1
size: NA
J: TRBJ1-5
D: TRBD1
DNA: TGTGCCAGCAGTGAAGCGGACAGGGAACGTCAGCCCCAGCATTTT
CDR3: CASSEADRERQPQHF